This TCR beta chain was captured by sequencing in a study of spatial heterogeneity in lung cancer. The time point denotes: sample taken at primary tumor resection. The CDR3 totals 14 residues. CDR1 is SQVTM, CDR2 ANQGSEA, per germline. V was clipped by 6 bases and J by 1 base, with 12 bases between them. This clonotype was recorded only once. Its antigen is unidentified. Study outcomes and limitations: Mutation counts in tumors were tracked by counts of expanded intratumoral alpha and beta TCRs.

TCRdb re-called the 5' RACE reads through MiXCR, storing one row per CDR3 protein. The profile shows approximately 2,800 distinct CDR3 sequences, approximately 4.6% of them singletons. The rearrangement uses TRBV29-1 and TRBJ2-2; no definite D call. The specimen comprised lung tumor tissue, sampled at surgery. The receptor was derived from a female donor with early-stage non-small cell lung cancer. In DNA form, the CDR3 reads TGCAGCGTACGGGTCTTCGTGAACACCGGGGAGCTGTTTTTT. Its translation: CSVRVFVNTGELFF.